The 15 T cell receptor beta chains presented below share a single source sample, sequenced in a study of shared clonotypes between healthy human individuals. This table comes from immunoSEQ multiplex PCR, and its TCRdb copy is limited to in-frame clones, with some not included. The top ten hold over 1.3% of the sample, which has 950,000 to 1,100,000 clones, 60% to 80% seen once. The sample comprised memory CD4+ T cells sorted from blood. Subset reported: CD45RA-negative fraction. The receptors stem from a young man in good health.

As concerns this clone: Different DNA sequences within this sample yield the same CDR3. The CDR3 is CASSLERSTDTQYF. The CDR3 DNA is TGTGCCAGCAGCTTGGAGCGGTCCACAGATACGCAGTATTTT. This sequence joins TRBV5-4 and TRBJ2-3; TRBD2 might be the D (5 bases). This CDR3 region has 14 residues. Germline loops: CDR1 SGHNT, CDR2 YYREEE (reference sequence). V was shortened by 0 bases and J by 2 bases, with 7 bases between the two germline ends.

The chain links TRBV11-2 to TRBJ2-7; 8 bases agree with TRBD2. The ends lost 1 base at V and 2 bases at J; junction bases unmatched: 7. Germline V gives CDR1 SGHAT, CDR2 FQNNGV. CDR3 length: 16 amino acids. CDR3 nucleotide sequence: TGTGCCAGCAGCTTAGGGCTAGCGGGTGCCACCTACGAGCAGTACTTC. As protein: CASSLGLAGATYEQYF.

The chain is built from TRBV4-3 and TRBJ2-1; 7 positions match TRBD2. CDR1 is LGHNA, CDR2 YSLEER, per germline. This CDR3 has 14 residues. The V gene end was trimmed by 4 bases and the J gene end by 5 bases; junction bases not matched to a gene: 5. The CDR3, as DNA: TGCGCCAGCAGCCGGACTAGTGAGAACAATGAGCAGTTCTTC. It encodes CASSRTSENNEQFF.

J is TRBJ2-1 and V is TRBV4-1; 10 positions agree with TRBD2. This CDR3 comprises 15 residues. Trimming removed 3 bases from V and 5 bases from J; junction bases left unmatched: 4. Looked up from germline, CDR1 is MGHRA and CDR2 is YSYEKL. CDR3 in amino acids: CASSHSSGGNNEQFF. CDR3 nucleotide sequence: TGCGCCAGCAGCCACTCTAGCGGGGGCAACAATGAGCAGTTCTTC.

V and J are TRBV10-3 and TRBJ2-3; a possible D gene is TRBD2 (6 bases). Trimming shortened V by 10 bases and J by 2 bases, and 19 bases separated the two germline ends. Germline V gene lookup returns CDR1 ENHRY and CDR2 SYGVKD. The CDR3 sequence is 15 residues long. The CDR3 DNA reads TGTGCCACCAGCAGCGGGCCGCCGCCCACAGATACGCAGTATTTT. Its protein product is CATSSGPPPTDTQYF.

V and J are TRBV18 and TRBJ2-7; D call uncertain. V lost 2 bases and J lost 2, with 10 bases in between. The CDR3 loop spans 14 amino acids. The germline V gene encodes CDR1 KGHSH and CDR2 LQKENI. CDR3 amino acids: CASSPILSAYEQYF. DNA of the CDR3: TGTGCCAGCTCACCAATCTTGTCGGCCTACGAGCAGTACTTC.

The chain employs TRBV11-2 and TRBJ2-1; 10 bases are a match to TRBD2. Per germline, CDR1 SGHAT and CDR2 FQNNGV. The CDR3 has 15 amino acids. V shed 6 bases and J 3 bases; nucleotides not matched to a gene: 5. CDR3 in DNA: TGTGCCAGCAGGCGAACTAGCGGGGTCTACAATGAGCAGTTCTTC. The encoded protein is CASRRTSGVYNEQFF.

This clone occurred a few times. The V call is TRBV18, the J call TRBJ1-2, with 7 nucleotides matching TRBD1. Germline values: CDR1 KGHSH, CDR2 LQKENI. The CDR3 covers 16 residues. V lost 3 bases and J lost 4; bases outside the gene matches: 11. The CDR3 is CASSPGKEGGAYGYTF. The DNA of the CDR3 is TGTGCCAGCTCACCCGGAAAAGAAGGGGGCGCCTATGGCTACACCTTC.

Here the CDR3 DNA reads TGTGCCAGCAGGCGTGGACAGGGGTACACTGAAGCTTTCTTT. It yields the protein CASRRGQGYTEAFF. V is TRBV5-4 and J is TRBJ1-1; 9 nucleotides match TRBD1. Germline CDR1 is SGHNT and CDR2 is YYREEE (reference sequence). Trimming took 5 bases from V and 3 from J; bases not matched to a gene: 5. This CDR3 is 14 amino acids long.

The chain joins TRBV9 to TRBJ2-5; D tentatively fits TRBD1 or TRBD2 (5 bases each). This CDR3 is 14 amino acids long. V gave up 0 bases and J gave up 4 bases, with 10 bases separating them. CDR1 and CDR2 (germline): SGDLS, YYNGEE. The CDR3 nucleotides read TGTGCCAGCAGCGTAGGAGGGGTTACAGAGACCCAGTACTTC. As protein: CASSVGGVTETQYF. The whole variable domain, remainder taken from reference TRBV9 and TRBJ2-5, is DSGVTQTPKHLITATGQRVTLRCSPRSGDLSVYWYQQSLDQGLQFLIQYYNGEERAKGNILERFSAQQFPDLHSELNLSSLELGDSALYFCASSVGGVTETQYFGPGTRLLVL.

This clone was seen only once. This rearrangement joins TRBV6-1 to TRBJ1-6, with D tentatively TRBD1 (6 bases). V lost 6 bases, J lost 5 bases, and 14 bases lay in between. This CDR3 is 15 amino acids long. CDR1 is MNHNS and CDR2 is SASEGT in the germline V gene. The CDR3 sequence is CASRRDRTNNSPLHF. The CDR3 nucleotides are TGTGCCAGCAGGAGAGACAGGACAAATAATTCACCCCTCCACTTT.

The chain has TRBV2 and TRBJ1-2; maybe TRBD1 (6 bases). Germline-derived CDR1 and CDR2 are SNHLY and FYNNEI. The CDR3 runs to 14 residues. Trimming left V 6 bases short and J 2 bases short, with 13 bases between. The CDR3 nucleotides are TGTGCCAGCAGCCTTAACAGGGAGAACTATGGCTACACCTTC. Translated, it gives CASSLNRENYGYTF.

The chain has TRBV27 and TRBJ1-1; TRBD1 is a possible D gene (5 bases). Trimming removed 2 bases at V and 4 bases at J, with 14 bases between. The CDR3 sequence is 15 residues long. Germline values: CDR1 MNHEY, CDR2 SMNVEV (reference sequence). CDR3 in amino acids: CASSLGSGIGTEAFF. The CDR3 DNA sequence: TGTGCCAGCAGTTTAGGGTCAGGGATTGGCACTGAAGCTTTCTTT.

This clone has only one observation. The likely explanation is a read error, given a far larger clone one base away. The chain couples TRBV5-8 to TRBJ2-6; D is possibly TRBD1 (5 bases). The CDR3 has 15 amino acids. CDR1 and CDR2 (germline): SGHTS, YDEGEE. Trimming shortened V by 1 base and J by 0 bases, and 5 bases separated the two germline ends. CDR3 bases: TGTGCCAGCAGCTTGAGGGGCTCTGGGGCCAACGTCCTGACTTTC. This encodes CASSLRGSGANVLTF.

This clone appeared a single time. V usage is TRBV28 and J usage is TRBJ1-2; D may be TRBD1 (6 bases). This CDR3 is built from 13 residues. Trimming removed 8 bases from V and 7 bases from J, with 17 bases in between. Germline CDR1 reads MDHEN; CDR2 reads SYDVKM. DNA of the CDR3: TGTGCCAGCCGAGGGCAGGGGAGTGGTGGCTACACCTTC. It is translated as CASRGQGSGGYTF.